This record concerns one TCR beta chain sequence. Its antigen is currently unknown. This record comes from a study of cytomegalovirus exposure and HLA in healthy donors. Study summary: Clustering assigned around 77% of the roughly 400 genotyped donors to the Caucasian-associated ancestry cluster.

Study conclusions and caveats: Productive rates of about 90% or about 30% were seen for most TCR beta V segments in an earlier analysis.

PCR amplification relied on 60 Vbeta primers (plus 13 Jbeta primers). The protocol was immunoSEQ multiplex PCR, while the TCRdb copy is restricted to in-frame clones and leaves out a portion. The sample records fewer than 100,000 clones, around four fifths being singletons. This clonotype originated in a man between 35 and 55 years old in good health and CMV-seropositive. Sequencing was carried out using PBMCs.

CDR3 bases: TGTGCCAGCAGTTCCTCGGGACTAACCTCCTACAATGAGCAGTTCTTC. It is translated as CASSSSGLTSYNEQFF. J is TRBJ2-1 and V is TRBV6-5, with TRBD2 identical over 7 bases. The junction had 6 bases not matched to a gene; V was cut back by 4 bases and J by 0 bases. Germline assignment: CDR1 MNHEY and CDR2 SVGAGI. This CDR3 spans 16 amino acids.